These T cell receptor beta chains were read from a single sample in a study of blood T cell repertoires in COVID-19. TCRdb keeps only in-frame clones here, not all; method: immunoSEQ multiplex PCR. The sample shows 200,000 to 250,000 clones, approximately 90% of them seen only once. The sequencing input was peripheral blood. Receptors originate from a young woman who had recovered from COVID-19. Each CDR3 is given with its conserved first and last residue. Fields, in order: V gene, clone size, J gene, D gene, CDR3 protein, CDR3 DNA. A D gene is named only where the DNA matches it firmly. Clone size is shown for a subset of rows, as once, few, many or a class of expanded clone.

TRBV4-3,few,TRBJ2-7,NA,CASSVGLDYEQYF,TGCGCCAGCTCCGTCGGGTTGGATTACGAGCAGTACTTC
TRBV4-2,NA,TRBJ2-7,TRBD2,CASSQEFSSLAGTYEQYF,TGTGCCAGCAGCCAAGAATTTAGTTCACTAGCGGGAACCTACGAGCAGTACTTC
TRBV3-1/TRBV3-2,NA,TRBJ2-2,NA,CASSQLSNTGELFF,TGTGCCAGCAGCCAACTATCGAACACCGGGGAGCTGTTTTTT
TRBV4-2,NA,TRBJ2-5,TRBD1,CASSQDLATGVWRQETQYF,TGTGCCAGCAGCCAAGATCTCGCGACAGGGGTATGGCGACAAGAGACCCAGTACTTC
TRBV5-1,few,TRBJ1-6,NA,CASSLVRQSSYNSPLHF,TGCGCCAGCAGCTTGGTCCGACAGAGCTCCTATAATTCACCCCTCCACTTT
TRBV3-1/TRBV3-2,NA,TRBJ2-6,TRBD1,CASSQVPGQRNSGANVLTF,TGTGCCAGCAGCCAAGTCCCGGGACAGAGGAACTCTGGGGCCAACGTCCTGACTTTC
TRBV7-9,NA,TRBJ2-2,NA,CASTPPGEGELFF,TGTGCCAGCACCCCTCCGGGGGAAGGGGAGCTGTTTTTT
TRBV15,NA,TRBJ2-2,TRBD1,CATSRADRGYRELFF,TGTGCCACCAGCAGAGCCGACAGGGGGTACCGGGAGCTGTTTTTT
TRBV5-8,few,TRBJ1-2,NA,CASSLGGQWLISYTF,TGTGCCAGCAGCTTGGGGGGGCAGTGGCTAATTAGCTACACCTTC
TRBV7-2,once,TRBJ1-1,NA,CAHTRDSRSEAFF,TGTGCCCACACGAGGGACTCGAGATCTGAAGCTTTCTTT
TRBV9,NA,TRBJ2-1,NA,CASSVNRAGGLYNEQFF,TGTGCCAGCAGCGTAAATCGAGCGGGCGGACTGTACAATGAGCAGTTCTTC
TRBV6-1,NA,TRBJ2-1,NA,CASSEAPPVAYHNEQFF,TGTGCCAGCAGTGAAGCGCCCCCAGTAGCATATCACAATGAGCAGTTCTTC
TRBV6-6,NA,TRBJ2-7,TRBD1,CASSPGQDEQYF,TGTGCCAGCAGCCCGGGACAGGATGAGCAGTACTTC
TRBV11-3,NA,TRBJ2-1,TRBD2,CASSPTSGVSNEQFF,TGTGCCAGCAGCCCTACTAGCGGCGTCTCCAATGAGCAGTTCTTC
TRBV6-5,NA,TRBJ1-2,TRBD1,CAIRQGGRFTF,TGTGCCATCCGACAGGGGGGACGATTCACCTTC
TRBV5-1,NA,TRBJ2-7,TRBD2,CASSLAGTSGTYEQYF,TGCGCCAGCAGCTTGGCCGGGACTAGCGGGACCTACGAGCAGTACTTC
TRBV28,NA,TRBJ2-7,NA,CASSYPPSYEQYF,TGTGCCAGCAGTTATCCCCCTTCCTACGAGCAGTACTTC
TRBV7-9,NA,TRBJ1-1,NA,CAIQVGPSGVGAFF,TGTGCCATCCAAGTAGGGCCGAGCGGGGTCGGAGCTTTCTTT
TRBV14,NA,TRBJ1-1,TRBD1,CASSPLTGMNTEAFF,TGTGCCAGCAGCCCCCTGACAGGGATGAACACTGAAGCTTTCTTT
TRBV19,few,TRBJ2-7,TRBD2,CASSSGLTYEQYF,TGTGCCAGTAGTTCGGGACTAACCTACGAGCAGTACTTC
TRBV25-1,NA,TRBJ1-3,TRBD1,CASSEYQSGQGMGNTIYF,TGTGCCAGCAGTGAATATCAATCCGGACAGGGTATGGGAAACACCATATATTTT
TRBV2,few,TRBJ2-3,TRBD1,CASLNRDSVSTDTQYF,TGTGCCAGCTTGAATCGGGACAGCGTAAGCACAGATACGCAGTATTTT
TRBV27,NA,TRBJ2-3,TRBD2,CASQLATSTDTQYF,TGTGCCAGCCAACTAGCGACTAGCACAGATACGCAGTATTTT
TRBV7-2,NA,TRBJ2-2,NA,CASSLFGANTGELFF,TGTGCCAGCAGCTTATTCGGGGCGAACACCGGGGAGCTGTTTTTT
TRBV4-3,NA,TRBJ2-1,TRBD2,CASSQEGGSSYNEQFF,TGCGCCAGCAGCCAAGAGGGCGGGAGCTCCTACAATGAGCAGTTCTTC
TRBV6-6,NA,TRBJ1-5,TRBD1,CASSYPDRVSNQPQHF,TGTGCCAGCAGTTACCCAGACAGGGTAAGCAATCAGCCCCAGCATTTT
TRBV5-1,NA,TRBJ2-1,TRBD1,CASSWIGTGDNEQFF,TGCGCCAGCAGCTGGATCGGGACAGGGGATAATGAGCAGTTCTTC
TRBV14,NA,TRBJ1-6,NA,CASSQVRGGNSPLHF,TGTGCCAGCAGCCAAGTCCGGGGGGGTAATTCACCCCTCCACTTT
TRBV5-1,NA,TRBJ2-2,TRBD2,CASSYLAGARTGELFF,TGCGCCAGCAGCTATTTAGCGGGAGCTAGGACCGGGGAGCTGTTTTTT
TRBV27,NA,TRBJ2-5,NA,CATSGAGETQYF,TGTGCCACCTCGGGAGCCGGAGAGACCCAGTACTTC
TRBV30,NA,TRBJ2-7,TRBD1,CAWKWDSPYEQYF,TGTGCCTGGAAGTGGGACAGCCCCTACGAGCAGTACTTC
TRBV6-6,NA,TRBJ2-1,NA,CATVGGKQFF,TGTGCCACTGTTGGGGGGAAGCAGTTCTTC
TRBV2,NA,TRBJ2-1,TRBD2,CASKRTSGRAIDEQFF,TGTGCCAGCAAAAGGACTAGCGGGAGGGCCATTGATGAGCAGTTCTTC
TRBV4-1,NA,TRBJ1-5,NA,CASSQEPGSNQPQHF,TGCGCCAGCAGCCAAGAACCCGGGAGCAATCAGCCCCAGCATTTT
TRBV6-2/TRBV6-3,NA,TRBJ2-1,TRBD1,CASSPPGQGAWEQFF,TGTGCCAGCAGCCCCCCGGGACAGGGGGCCTGGGAGCAGTTCTTC
TRBV12-3/TRBV12-4,NA,TRBJ1-4,TRBD1,CASRWGQNEKLFF,TGTGCCAGCAGGTGGGGACAGAATGAAAAACTGTTTTTT
TRBV30,NA,TRBJ1-2,NA,CAWTYDSNYGYTF,TGTGCCTGGACCTACGACTCCAACTATGGCTACACCTTC
TRBV11-2,NA,TRBJ2-2,TRBD2,CASSLGGRVGTGELFF,TGTGCCAGCAGCTTAGGCGGGAGGGTGGGCACCGGGGAGCTGTTTTTT
TRBV2,NA,TRBJ2-7,NA,CASSRQAPLGEQYF,TGTGCCAGCAGCCGACAGGCGCCCCTCGGCGAGCAGTACTTC
TRBV4-1,NA,TRBJ1-1,NA,CASSHIQGGNTEAFF,TGCGCCAGCAGCCATATACAGGGCGGGAACACTGAAGCTTTCTTT